The next 21 T cell receptor beta chains were all read from a single sample in a study of T-cell reconstitution after alpha-beta-depleted transplantation in children. The TCRbeta library incorporated unique molecular identifiers. TCRdb independently ran MiXCR on the PCR reads; one entry per CDR3 protein. The sample holds about 200,000 distinct CDR3 sequences, roughly 6% seen once. Specimen: PBMCs, collected before TCRalphabeta/CD19-depleted stem cell transplant. The origin of the receptors is a girl in the first two years of life with combined immunodeficiency, due to receive a stem cell transplant.

This clonotype was found many times. The rearrangement links TRBV14 to TRBJ2-7, with D unresolved. Germline CDR1 is SGHDN and CDR2 is FVKESK. V lost 1 base, J lost 2 bases, and 3 bases lay in between. This CDR3 is 12 amino acids long. CDR3 sequence: CASSQVPYEQYF. The CDR3 DNA reads as TGTGCCAGCAGCCAAGTTCCCTACGAGCAGTACTTC.

This clonotype has more than one count but fewer than ten. The chain carries TRBV18 and TRBJ1-5; D remains ambiguous. V lost 5 bases and J 4 bases, leaving 6 bases between the germline ends. Per the germline V gene, CDR1 is KGHSH and CDR2 is LQKENI. This CDR3 has 12 amino acids. The CDR3 DNA reads TGTGCCAGCTCAGAGCAAAATCAGCCCCAGCATTTT. It codes for CASSEQNQPQHF.

In this sample, this clonotype turned up many times. The rearrangement links TRBV28 to TRBJ1-2, with a possible D match to TRBD1 (5 bases). This CDR3 region has 18 residues. Germline values: CDR1 MDHEN, CDR2 SYDVKM. V was shortened by 3 bases and J by 1 base, with 21 bases between the two germline ends. The CDR3 coding sequence is TGTGCCAGCAGTTTGGACCGATGGCGGGGCCCCGTTAACTATGGCTACACCTTC. As protein: CASSLDRWRGPVNYGYTF.

This clonotype has a count of ten or more. The chain employs TRBV20-1 and TRBJ1-5; no clear D. The ends were cut back, 3 bases at V and 0 bases at J, with 9 bases in the middle. The CDR3 extends over 14 amino acids. The germline V gene encodes CDR1 DFQATT and CDR2 SNEGSKA (reference sequence). The DNA of the CDR3 is TGCAGTGCTAGTCAAGGTTATAGCAATCAGCCCCAGCATTTT. It encodes CSASQGYSNQPQHF.

This clonotype was observed many times. The rearrangement links TRBV14 to TRBJ2-6, with no clear D. Trimming took 3 bases from V and 3 from J, leaving 6 bases between them. The CDR3 loop spans 14 amino acids. Per the germline V gene, CDR1 is SGHDN and CDR2 is FVKESK. The CDR3 loop is CASSQLDGANVLTF. CDR3 nucleotides: TGTGCCAGCAGCCAGCTTGATGGGGCCAACGTCCTGACTTTC.

This clonotype was seen at least ten times. V usage is TRBV7-2 and J usage is TRBJ1-4, with 9 bases lining up with TRBD1. Trimming took 5 bases from V and 0 from J; bases not matched to a gene: 1. The CDR3 length is 15 residues. CDR1 is SGHTA and CDR2 is FQGNSA in the germline V gene. CDR3 nucleotides: TGTGCCAGCAGCCGGACAGGGGCAACTAATGAAAAACTGTTTTTT. It is translated as CASSRTGATNEKLFF.

This clonotype was counted many times. This chain links TRBV12-3 or TRBV12-4 with TRBJ1-2; TRBD1 matches 7 bases. The CDR3 length is 13 residues. The V segment lost 1 base and the J segment 5 bases; nucleotides outside the gene matches: 1. The chain's CDR3 is CASSLVQGYGYTF. In nucleotides, the CDR3 is TGTGCCAGCAGTTTAGTACAGGGGTATGGCTACACCTTC.

The chain recombines TRBV5-4 with TRBJ2-1; D could derive from TRBD1 or TRBD2 (5 bases each). V was pared by 4 bases and J by 2 bases, with 13 bases between. Germline lookup yields CDR1 SGHNT and CDR2 YYREEE (reference sequence). The CDR3 covers 15 residues. The CDR3 nucleotides read TGTGCCAGCAGCCCCGGGACGAATCCCTACAATGAGCAGTTCTTC. Translating it yields CASSPGTNPYNEQFF.

This clonotype has a count of ten or more. Here the CDR3 reads CSVMVGTGNLDTQYF. CDR3 nucleotides: TGCAGCGTCATGGTCGGGACAGGGAACCTAGATACGCAGTATTTT. This sequence joins TRBV29-1 and TRBJ2-3, with 9 bases fitting TRBD1. The CDR3 totals 15 residues. From germline, CDR1 is SQVTM and CDR2 ANQGSEA. Unmatched junction bases numbered 12, after V lost 6 bases and J lost 5 bases.

In this sample, this clonotype turned up many times. The chain combines TRBV9 with TRBJ2-1; no clear D gene. CDR1 is SGDLS, CDR2 YYNGEE, per germline. V shed 0 bases and J shed 7 bases, with 14 bases lying between them. The CDR3 covers 15 residues. The CDR3 region is CASSVDGRTANEQFF. The DNA for the CDR3 is TGTGCCAGCAGCGTAGATGGCCGTACCGCTAATGAGCAGTTCTTC.

This clonotype has a count of ten or more. The rearrangement uses TRBV12-3 or TRBV12-4 and TRBJ2-2; D is uncertain. The CDR3 has 14 amino acids. V dropped 7 bases and J dropped 2 bases, with 11 bases sitting between them. The CDR3 reads CASMIDGNTGELFF. CDR3 nucleotides: TGTGCCAGCATGATTGACGGAAACACCGGGGAGCTGTTTTTT.

This clonotype has a count of ten or more. The rearrangement links TRBV20-1 to TRBJ1-1; 7 bases are a match to TRBD1. With V trimmed by 2 bases and J by 4 bases, 7 bases remained unmatched. This CDR3 region has 14 residues. Germline V CDR1 and CDR2: DFQATT, SNEGSKA (reference sequence). CDR3 sequence reads: CSARNHRGGTEAFF. The CDR3 DNA follows: TGCAGTGCTAGAAACCACAGGGGCGGCACTGAAGCTTTCTTT.

This clonotype was counted many times. The J gene is TRBJ2-4, the V gene TRBV6-5, with a weak D call TRBD2 (6 bases). The CDR3 has 15 amino acids. With 5 bases removed from V and 1 base from J, the gap between germline ends came to 12 bases. Germline V gene data show CDR1 as MNHEY and CDR2 as SVGAGI. CDR3 residues: CASSNLGGAKNIQYF. The CDR3 DNA follows: TGTGCCAGCAGTAATCTAGGAGGGGCCAAAAACATTCAGTACTTC.

This clonotype was seen at least ten times. The V call is TRBV29-1, the J call TRBJ2-1, with 7 positions matching TRBD2. J lost 0 bases, V lost 3 bases, and 11 bases had no gene match. The CDR3 runs to 17 residues. CDR1 is SQVTM, CDR2 ANQGSEA, per germline. CDR3 sequence (DNA): TGCAGCGTTGATTTGGTTAGCGGGTGGAGCTCCTACAATGAGCAGTTCTTC. It encodes CSVDLVSGWSSYNEQFF.

This clonotype was seen at least ten times. The chain couples TRBV19 to TRBJ2-3; 7 positions agree with TRBD2. The CDR3 is 16 amino acids. Germline V gene lookup returns CDR1 LNHDA and CDR2 SQIVND (reference sequence). V shed 5 bases, J shed 5 bases, and the junction held 13 bases outside the gene matches. The CDR3 reads CASSHSLAGAEDTQYF. Here the CDR3 DNA reads TGTGCCAGTAGTCATAGTTTGGCGGGAGCAGAAGATACGCAGTATTTT.

This clonotype was seen many times. V is TRBV5-1 and J is TRBJ2-7; 8 bases map to TRBD1. V trimming: 5 bases; J trimming: 6 bases; junction bases outside the gene matches: 4. This CDR3 has 12 residues. From germline, CDR1 is SGHRS and CDR2 YFSETQ. The CDR3 DNA sequence: TGCGCCAGCAGGATAACAGGGGGCGAGCAGTACTTC. Encoded protein: CASRITGGEQYF.

This clonotype was detected ten times or more. The J gene is TRBJ1-5, the V gene TRBV2; D is uncertain. Deletions cut 7 bases from V and 0 bases from J, with 7 bases between. This CDR3 has 13 amino acids. Germline-derived CDR1 and CDR2 are SNHLY and FYNNEI. The CDR3, as DNA: TGTGCCAGCAAGCTAAATAGCAATCAGCCCCAGCATTTT. The encoded protein is CASKLNSNQPQHF.

This clonotype was recorded at least ten times. This chain joins TRBV10-3 and TRBJ2-5, with D tentatively TRBD1 (5 bases). CDR3 length: 17 amino acids. V lost 3 bases to trimming and J lost 7 bases, with 24 bases between them. Germline lookup yields CDR1 ENHRY and CDR2 SYGVKD. Here the CDR3 reads CAISDVALGEPLGTQYF. CDR3 nucleotide sequence: TGTGCCATCAGTGACGTAGCCTTAGGGGAACCCCTGGGGACCCAGTACTTC.

Many counts were recorded for this clonotype. CDR3 sequence (DNA): TGTGCCAGCACCCCATGTGTGGGGGCGTATAACCGTGGGGTATTCTACTCCTACGAGCAGTACTTC. Translation: CASTPCVGAYNRGVFYSYEQYF. The chain employs TRBV21-1 and TRBJ2-7; no DNA check was done on the table's D call, TRBD1. TRBV21-1 is a recognized pseudogene. There are 22 residues in the CDR3.

This clonotype has a count of ten or more. The J gene is TRBJ2-7, the V gene TRBV3-1; D call uncertain. The CDR3 runs to 11 residues. The V and J ends lost 3 bases and 4 bases respectively, with 4 bases between them. Germline CDR1 LGHDT, CDR2 YNNKEL (reference sequence). This chain's CDR3 is CASSQMYEQYF. CDR3 in DNA: TGTGCCAGCAGCCAGATGTACGAGCAGTACTTC.

There are many counts of this clonotype. The V and J genes are TRBV29-1 and TRBJ2-1, with D possibly TRBD1 on 6 matching bases. The ends were cut back, 1 base at V and 8 bases at J, with 12 bases in the middle. CDR3 length equals 13 residues. CDR1 is SQVTM and CDR2 is ANQGSEA in the germline V gene. CDR3 nucleotide sequence: TGCAGCGTTGAAGCGGCGCGGACAGATGAGCAGTTCTTC. The encoded protein is CSVEAARTDEQFF.